This TCR beta chain came from a study of CD8 T cells in ankylosing spondylitis. Molecular-barcoded quantitative 5'-RACE produced these TCR beta libraries. Via MiXCR, TCRdb re-called the 5' RACE reads, giving one row per CDR3 protein. The sample yields a few hundred thousand distinct CDR3 sequences, around 10% seen once. At least ten counts were recorded for this clonotype. Its matching antigen is unknown. Trimming left V 4 bases short and J 0 bases short, with 12 bases between. Germline V gene data show CDR1 as DFQATT and CDR2 as SNEGSKA (reference sequence). The CDR3 consists of 14 residues. Points from the study as a whole: It was reported that disease-linked clones were significantly enriched in matched ankylosing spondylitis synovial fluid. A number of the motif variants had already been described in reactive arthritis synovial fluid and blood. A TCR beta motif of eight highly homologous variants appeared characteristic of ankylosing spondylitis blood.

The source of this sequence is a female donor with ankylosing spondylitis or in good health (not recorded which). V usage is TRBV20-1 and J usage is TRBJ1-1; a weak D match, TRBD1 (5 bases). Source material: blood, either unsorted or a sorted T cell fraction (not recorded which). CDR3 bases: TGCAGTGCTACAGAGGGACGGTTGAACACTGAAGCTTTCTTT. Translating it yields CSATEGRLNTEAFF.